These 17 T cell receptor beta chains were sequenced from one sample in a study of identical twins. MiXCR was run by TCRdb on the 5' RACE reads, yielding one entry per CDR3 protein. In the table there are 500,000 to 650,000 distinct CDR3 sequences, about 20% of which are singletons. The same sample was also studied in work on yellow fever vaccine responses in identical twins.

Sequencing was carried out using CD4+ T cells sorted from blood. Receptor source: a woman aged 18-29 years in good health.

This clonotype showed up just a few times. The V call is TRBV20-1, the J call TRBJ2-7; D may be TRBD2 (6 bases). V was shortened by 6 bases and J by 3 bases, with 15 bases between the two germline ends. CDR1 and CDR2 (germline): DFQATT, SNEGSKA (reference sequence). The CDR3 is 13 amino acids. The CDR3 nucleotides are TGCAGTGCCTCGACTAGTGGTCTCTACGAGCAGTACTTC. Its translation is CSASTSGLYEQYF.

The V call is TRBV6-1, the J call TRBJ2-7; D gene uncertain. The CDR3 totals 14 residues. Germline V gives CDR1 MNHNS, CDR2 SASEGT. V was pared by 2 bases and J by 2 bases, with 10 bases between. CDR3 nucleotide sequence: TGTGCCAGCAGTGAATACAAGGCTCCCTACGAGCAGTACGTC. Translating gives CASSEYKAPYEQYV.

This clonotype was seen ten or more times. The chain has TRBV7-2 and TRBJ2-3; tentative D call: TRBD2 (6 bases). CDR3 size: 12 residues. Between the trimmed V and J ends, which lost 6 bases and 5 bases, there was a span of 9 bases. The germline CDR1 and CDR2 sequences are SGHTA and FQGNSA. In DNA, the CDR3 is TGTGCCAGCAGTAGGGACTTAGATACGCAGTATTTT. This encodes CASSRDLDTQYF.

In this sample, this clonotype turned up a few times. The chain uses TRBV27 and TRBJ1-6; D not resolved. Germline V gives CDR1 MNHEY, CDR2 SMNVEV (reference sequence). The CDR3 has 14 residues. V gave up 3 bases and J gave up 5 bases, with 8 bases separating them. CDR3 protein: CASSFRANNSPLHF. CDR3 nucleotides: TGTGCCAGCAGTTTCCGGGCAAATAATTCACCCCTCCACTTT.

The sample holds a few counts of this clonotype. The chain couples TRBV20-1 to TRBJ2-4, with 7 bases lining up with TRBD1. V dropped 6 bases and J dropped 5; count of bases not matched to a gene: 7. The germline CDR1 and CDR2 sequences are DFQATT and SNEGSKA (reference sequence). The CDR3 is made up of 13 amino acids. DNA for the CDR3: TGCAGTGCCCCGGTGCAGGGGGAAAACATTCAGTACTTC. Amino acid sequence: CSAPVQGENIQYF.

A few counts support this clonotype. The chain joins TRBV25-1 to TRBJ2-1; TRBD1 matches 8 bases. This CDR3 comprises 15 residues. Per germline, CDR1 MGHDK and CDR2 SYGVNS. The trim removed 6 bases at V and 4 bases at J, leaving 8 bases unmatched. CDR3 sequence (DNA): TGTGCCAGCAGCCCCACAGGACAGGGTTACAATGAGCAGTTCTTC. Translated, it gives CASSPTGQGYNEQFF.

V and J are TRBV19 and TRBJ2-3, with 9 nucleotides matching TRBD1. The V gene end was trimmed by 7 bases and the J gene end by 2 bases; junction bases not matched to a gene: 7. CDR1 and CDR2 from the germline V gene are LNHDA and SQIVND (reference sequence). This CDR3 contains 15 residues. CDR3 loop: CASTDRGSLTDTQYF. CDR3 DNA sequence: TGTGCCAGTACAGACAGGGGGAGTCTCACAGATACGCAGTATTTT.

V and J are TRBV20-1 and TRBJ2-3; D is unresolved. Trimming took 6 bases from V and 2 from J, leaving 6 bases between them. In germline, CDR1 is DFQATT, CDR2 SNEGSKA (reference sequence). This CDR3 is 11 amino acids long. The CDR3 nucleotides read TGCAGTGCCATGGACACAGATACGCAGTATTTT. It encodes CSAMDTDTQYF.

The chain has TRBV5-1 and TRBJ2-1; weak D call: TRBD1 (6 bases). Trimming took off 5 bases at V and 4 bases at J, with 19 bases between the two ends. This CDR3 comprises 16 residues. Per the germline V gene, CDR1 is SGHRS and CDR2 is YFSETQ. The CDR3 DNA follows: TGCGCCAGCAGTTTAGGACTCGGGACACTTTACAATGAGCAGTTCTTC. It yields the protein CASSLGLGTLYNEQFF. Together with reference TRBV5-1 and TRBJ2-1, the CDR3 gives the full variable domain: KAGVTQTPRYLIKTRGQQVTLSCSPISGHRSVSWYQQTPGQGLQFLFEYFSETQRNKGNFPGRFSGRQFSNSRSEMNVSTLELGDSALYLCASSLGLGTLYNEQFFGPGTRLTVL.

CDR3 coding DNA: TGTGCCAGCAGGCAGGGGGTCGGCAACACTGAAGCTTTCTTT. This sequence encodes CASRQGVGNTEAFF. The chain is built from TRBV6-4 and TRBJ1-1; 7 positions match TRBD1. Germline trimming cut 6 bases from V and 2 bases from J; bases unmatched to any gene: 6. This CDR3 contains 14 residues. Germline V lookup: CDR1 MRHNA, CDR2 SNTAGT.

The rearrangement joins TRBV7-6 to TRBJ1-6; D unclear. CDR3 size: 13 residues. Germline loops: CDR1 SGHVS, CDR2 FNYEAQ. The V end lost 3 bases, the J end lost 9 bases, and 9 bases lay between the germline ends. CDR3 residues: CASSFASSSPLHF. CDR3 in DNA: TGTGCCAGCAGCTTTGCGAGTTCTTCACCCCTCCACTTT.

This clonotype occurred a few times. CDR3 amino acids: CASPIGDEEKETQYF. The CDR3 DNA reads as TGTGCCAGCCCGATTGGGGATGAAGAGAAAGAGACCCAGTACTTC. The chain links TRBV27 to TRBJ2-5; D gene unclear. Trimming removed 8 bases at V and 3 bases at J, with 19 bases between. The V gene's germline CDR1 is MNHEY and CDR2 SMNVEV (reference sequence). The CDR3 extends over 15 amino acids.

This clonotype came up a few times. The V and J genes are TRBV7-9 and TRBJ2-7; 7 bases map to TRBD1. Germline CDR1 and CDR2: SEHNR and FQNEAQ (reference sequence). V dropped 5 bases and J dropped 0; count of bases not matched to a gene: 7. The CDR3 runs 15 residues. The CDR3 spells CASSDWGQFSYEQYF. The CDR3 region has the DNA TGTGCCAGCAGCGATTGGGGACAGTTCTCCTACGAGCAGTACTTC.

This clonotype occurred a few times. The chain joins TRBV10-2 to TRBJ2-7, with 13 bases lining up with TRBD2. Germline CDR1 and CDR2: WSHSY and SAAADI. V lost 6 bases, J lost 8 bases, and 4 bases stayed unmatched. The CDR3 is made up of 13 amino acids. CDR3 sequence (DNA): TGCGCCAGCAGCGGACTAGCGGGAGATCAGCAGTACTTC. This encodes CASSGLAGDQQYF.

This chain joins TRBV13 and TRBJ2-1, with TRBD2 matching over 10 bases. This CDR3 has 18 amino acids. CDR1 is PRHDT and CDR2 is FYEKMQ in the germline V gene (reference sequence). Losses at the gene ends were 0 bases for V and 7 bases for J; bases not matched to a gene: 12. Here the CDR3 reads CASSLGYRVSGGKNEQFF. Written as DNA, the CDR3 is TGTGCCAGCAGCTTAGGGTACAGAGTTAGCGGGGGGAAGAATGAGCAGTTCTTC.

This clonotype has just a few counts. The rearrangement uses TRBV10-2 and TRBJ1-2; TRBD1 matches 7 bases. Germline values: CDR1 WSHSY, CDR2 SAAADI. The CDR3 is made up of 13 amino acids. The junction had 1 base not matched to a gene; V was cut back by 3 bases and J by 3 bases. The CDR3 region has the DNA TGCGCCAGCAGTGATGACAGGGACTATGGCTACACCTTC. It codes for CASSDDRDYGYTF.

This rearrangement joins TRBV12-5 to TRBJ2-2; 7 bases agree with TRBD2. Germline CDR1 and CDR2: LGHNT and FRNRAP. The junction had 7 bases not matched to a gene; V was cut back by 1 base and J by 2 bases. This CDR3 is 17 amino acids long. Here the CDR3 DNA reads TGTGCTAGTGGTTTGGCCACTAGCGCACCTAACACCGGGGAGCTGTTTTTT. Its protein is CASGLATSAPNTGELFF.